This is a list of T cell receptor beta chains from one sample in a study of molecular identifiers for immune sequencing clone quantification. TCRdb reanalysed the PCR reads using MiXCR and keeps one entry per CDR3 protein. This sample has 80,000 to 130,000 distinct CDR3 sequences, with 36% found just once. Material for sequencing was naive CD8+ T cells from blood, with Jurkat cell RNA spiked in. These receptors all come from a human donor in good health. Some libraries in this study had Jurkat cell RNA spiked in. CDR3s include the opening cysteine and the closing phenylalanine or tryptophan. D genes are given only for firm matches. Expanded clones get a size class; other rows say once, few or many, or leave the size out.

d_call j_call v_call clone_size cdr3_nt cdr3_aa
NA TRBJ2-1 TRBV18 NA TGTGCCAGCCCACCTCTCGCGGGTTCAGGGGACAATGAGCAGTTCTTC CASPPLAGSGDNEQFF
NA TRBJ2-5 TRBV7-8 NA TGTGCCAGCAGCTTAGATGAGACCCAGTACTTC CASSLDETQYF
NA TRBJ2-1 TRBV5-1 few TGCGCCAGCAGCTATGACGGGGTCTATGAGCAGTTCTTC CASSYDGVYEQFF
NA TRBJ2-1 TRBV4-3 NA TGCGCCGGCAGCCAAGGCCGCAGCTCCTACAATGAGCAGTTCTTC CAGSQGRSSYNEQFF
NA TRBJ2-3 TRBV3-1 NA TGTGCCAGCAGCCAAGGGGCGTTGCTGGATACGCAGTATTTT CASSQGALLDTQYF
NA TRBJ2-3 TRBV12-3/TRBV12-4 few TGTGCCAGCAGTTTTGGATTGGGAGATACGCAGTATTTT CASSFGLGDTQYF
NA TRBJ1-6 TRBV28 many TGTGCCAGCAGCCGGGCGATCTATAATTCACCCCTCCACTTT CASSRAIYNSPLHF
TRBD2 TRBJ2-1 TRBV7-8 few TGTGCCAGCACCATTAGCGGGAGAGGCTCCTACAATGAGCAGTTCTTC CASTISGRGSYNEQFF
NA TRBJ2-2 TRBV6-1 many TGTGCCAGCAGTGAGGAAGCTGCCGGGGAGCTGTTTTTT CASSEEAAGELFF
NA TRBJ1-1 TRBV29-1 many TGCAGCGTTGACCCGGGTCCCAAGGGCGCTGAAGCTTTCTTT CSVDPGPKGAEAFF
NA TRBJ2-3 TRBV7-7 NA TGTGCTAGCAGTCAGGGGGGGGATGATATGCAGTATTTT CASSQGGDDMQYF
NA TRBJ1-5 TRBV12-3/TRBV12-4 many TGTGCCAGCAGTTCCTCGACAGGCTATCAGCCCCAGCATTTT CASSSSTGYQPQHF
NA TRBJ1-3 TRBV9 few TGTGCCAGTGGACCTGGGGGCGCTGGAAACACCATATATTTT CASGPGGAGNTIYF
NA TRBJ2-7 TRBV20-1 NA TGCAGCCCTAGGGAACAGGGATACGAGCAGTACTTC CSPREQGYEQYF
NA TRBJ1-2 TRBV28 many TGTGCCAGCAGTTTTCGGAAGTTCTATGGCTACACCTTC CASSFRKFYGYTF
TRBD2 TRBJ2-3 TRBV19 NA TGTGCCAGTAGTATTACTAGCGGGAGCACAGATACGCAGTATTTT CASSITSGSTDTQYF
TRBD2 TRBJ2-2 TRBV20-1 NA TGCAGTGCTGAAAGACTGGGGGGGGCCGGGGAGCTGTTTTTT CSAERLGGAGELFF
NA TRBJ2-2 TRBV9 NA TGTGCCAGCACCCGGGACACCGGGGGGCTGTTTTTT CASTRDTGGLFF
NA TRBJ1-5 TRBV27 NA TGTGCCAGCAGCCCGGCCGTGGGTTGGAATCAGCCCCAGCATTTT CASSPAVGWNQPQHF
TRBD2 TRBJ2-1 TRBV20-1 few TGCAGTGCTACCGACGGGACTAGCGGGACCCACAATGAGCAGTTCTTC CSATDGTSGTHNEQFF
NA TRBJ2-1 TRBV15 NA TGTGCCACCAGCAGAGTTGGCAGGGAATACAATGAGCAGTTCTTC CATSRVGREYNEQFF
TRBD1 TRBJ1-1 TRBV4-2 many TGTGCCAGCAGCCCGGTCGCAGGGGGCACTGAAGCTTTCTTT CASSPVAGGTEAFF
TRBD1 TRBJ1-2 TRBV5-1 NA TGCGCCAGCAGCCCGGACAGGGGAGGGAACTATGGCTACACCTTC CASSPDRGGNYGYTF
NA TRBJ1-2 TRBV29-1 few TGCAGCGTTGTCGGGGGGGGCTTCTATGGCTACACCTTC CSVVGGGFYGYTF
TRBD1 TRBJ2-5 TRBV12-3/TRBV12-4 NA TGTGCCAGCAGCCCTACAGGGGGCTTCCGAGAGCCCCAGTACTTC CASSPTGGFREPQYF
NA TRBJ1-5 TRBV5-6 many TGTGCCAGCAGCTCGCTGGACGAAGGCAATCAGCCCCAGCATTTT CASSSLDEGNQPQHF
NA TRBJ2-3 TRBV6-2/TRBV6-3 few TGTGCCAGCAGCCCGGGACTTCATACGCAGTATTTT CASSPGLHTQYF
NA TRBJ2-2 TRBV20-1 NA TGCAGTGCAAGACAGTCCAACACCGGGGAGCTGTTATTT CSARQSNTGELLF
NA TRBJ2-7 TRBV9 many TGTGCCAGCAGCGTAGGGGGGGCGGGAGTCCACGAGCAGTACTTC CASSVGGAGVHEQYF
NA TRBJ2-2 TRBV12-3/TRBV12-4 many TGTGCCAGCAGTTTGATGGGGACCACCGGGGAGCTGTTTTTT CASSLMGTTGELFF
TRBD2 TRBJ2-3 TRBV20-1 NA TGCTGTGCTCCCCGGACTAGCGGGAGTCCTCACACAGATACGCAGTATTTT CCAPRTSGSPHTDTQYF
TRBD1 TRBJ1-2 TRBV4-1 many TGCGCCAGCAGCCAAGATGACAGGGGATGGTATGGCTACACCTTC CASSQDDRGWYGYTF
NA TRBJ2-1 TRBV10-3 NA TGTGCCATCAGTGACGTGCTAGCGTTGGGTGTGCAGTTCTTC CAISDVLALGVQFF
NA TRBJ1-2 TRBV4-3 NA TGCGCCAGCAGCCACCAGGCCAGGGTGCATGGCTACACCTTC CASSHQARVHGYTF
TRBD2 TRBJ2-7 TRBV20-1 NA TGCAGTGCTACTAGCGGGAGGGCCTACGAGCAGTCCTTC CSATSGRAYEQSF
NA TRBJ2-7 TRBV7-9 few TGTGCCAGCAGCTCACTTTCCGGGAGACATGAGGAGCAGTACTTC CASSSLSGRHEEQYF
NA TRBJ2-7 TRBV20-1 many TGCAGTGCTAGAGGGGGACGGAACGAGCAGTACTTC CSARGGRNEQYF
NA TRBJ1-5 TRBV28 many TGTGCCAGCAGTACCCCCTTTGCCGTAGGAAGCAATCAGCCCCAGCATTTT CASSTPFAVGSNQPQHF
NA TRBJ2-5 TRBV6-5 many TGTGCCAGCAGCCCCACCGACTCCCTCCAAGAGACCCAGTACTTC CASSPTDSLQETQYF
NA TRBJ2-1 TRBV9 NA TGTGCCAGCAGCCCTAAACTAGCACAAGTACTACGTAGCTCCTACAATGAGCAGTTCTTC CASSPKLAQVLRSSYNEQFF
NA TRBJ2-7 TRBV6-5 NA TGTGCCAGCAGTTCTACCGGGACAAATACCTACGAGCAGTACTTC CASSSTGTNTYEQYF
NA TRBJ2-7 TRBV6-1 few TGTGCCAGCAGTGGGCCCCTGTCGGGACCTCTTGGCGAGCAGTACTTC CASSGPLSGPLGEQYF
TRBD2 TRBJ2-7 TRBV28 many TGTGCCAGCAGCCCGACGACTAGCGGGAGGCCCTACGAGCAGTACTTC CASSPTTSGRPYEQYF
NA TRBJ2-3 TRBV2 NA TGTGCCAGCAGTGATATTAGCCCAGATACGCAGTATTTT CASSDISPDTQYF
TRBD1 TRBJ2-2 TRBV28 NA TGTGCCAGCTGCCTGGGACAGGGATGTAACACCGGGGAGCTGTTTTTT CASCLGQGCNTGELFF
TRBD1 TRBJ1-5 TRBV19 few TGTGCCAGTAGAGTATCCGGGACAGGGCCCGGTCAGCCCCAGCATTTT CASRVSGTGPGQPQHF
NA TRBJ1-2 TRBV29-1 many TGCAGCGTTTGGGAAGGACCAGAGGGCTACACCTTC CSVWEGPEGYTF
NA TRBJ2-5 TRBV12-5 many TGTGCTAGTGGTTTGGTAATGGGGCAGAGAGAGACCCAGTACTTC CASGLVMGQRETQYF